This T cell receptor (beta chain) was retrieved from a study of CD8+CD57+ T cells in acquired aplastic anemia. About the research overall: CD4+ and CD8+ cells, once sorted, gave DNA averaging roughly 3 ug.

In its sample, this clonotype was seen many times. For CDR3 and TCR beta VDJ profiling, genomic DNA was the template used. TCRdb itself ran the reads through MiXCR, one entry per CDR3 protein. Among about 220,000 distinct CDR3 sequences listed, approximately 45% were seen once. All sequencing subjects had displayed CD8+CD57+ cell expansion on flow cytometry. Severe acquired aplastic anemia was present in every patient. This CDR3 is built from 14 residues. The V and J ends lost 5 bases and 0 bases, in that order; junction bases with no gene match: 3. Germline lookup yields CDR1 SQVTM and CDR2 ANQGSEA. Material for sequencing was sorted CD4+, CD8+, or CD8+CD57+ T cells (not recorded which) from PBMCs. The chain has TRBV29-1 and TRBJ2-5; 10 bases map to TRBD2. The sequence was collected from a human donor with aplastic anemia. The CDR3 sequence: CSVKTSGYQETQYF. The CDR3 DNA sequence: TGCAGCGTTAAGACTAGCGGGTACCAAGAGACCCAGTACTTC.